This T cell receptor (beta chain) stems from a study of shared clonotypes between healthy human individuals. There are 15 residues in the CDR3. Per the germline V gene, CDR1 is MNHEY and CDR2 is SMNVEV (reference sequence). Germline trimming cut 5 bases from V and 4 bases from J; bases unmatched to any gene: 7. Profiled with immunoSEQ multiplex PCR; TCRdb holds only in-frame clones, not every one. The sample consists of about 750,000 clones, roughly 92% of them appearing once. Naive CD8 populations comprised CD45RO-negative cells positively selected for CCR7, excluding terminally differentiated effector memory CD45RA+ cells.

This receptor was identified in a young man in good health. Sequencing input: naive CD8+ T cells sorted from blood. The chain has TRBV27 and TRBJ2-1; 8 bases are shared with TRBD2. CDR3 sequence reads: CASSDRLARYNEQFF. In nucleotides, the CDR3 is TGTGCCAGCAGTGACCGACTAGCGCGTTACAATGAGCAGTTCTTC.